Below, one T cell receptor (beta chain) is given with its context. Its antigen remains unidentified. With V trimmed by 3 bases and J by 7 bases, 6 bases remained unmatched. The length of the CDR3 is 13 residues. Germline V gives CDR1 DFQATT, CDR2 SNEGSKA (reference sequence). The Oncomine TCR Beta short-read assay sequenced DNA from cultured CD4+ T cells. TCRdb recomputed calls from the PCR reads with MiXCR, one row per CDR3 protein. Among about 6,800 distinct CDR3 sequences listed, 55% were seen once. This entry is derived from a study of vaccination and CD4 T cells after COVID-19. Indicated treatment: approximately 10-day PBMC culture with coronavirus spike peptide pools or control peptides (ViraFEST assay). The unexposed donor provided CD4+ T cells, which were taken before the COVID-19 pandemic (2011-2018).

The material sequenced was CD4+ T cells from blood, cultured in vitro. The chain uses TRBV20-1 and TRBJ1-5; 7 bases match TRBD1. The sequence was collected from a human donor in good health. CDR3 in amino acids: CSASTGAGQPQHF. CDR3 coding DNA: TGCAGTGCTAGTACAGGGGCGGGCCAGCCCCAGCATTTT.